These T cell receptor beta chains were read from a single sample in a study of T cell changes during pregnancy in multiple sclerosis. Profiled with immunoSEQ multiplex PCR; TCRdb holds only in-frame clones, not every one. The sample gives about 55,000 clones, approximately 94% of which show up once; over 2% is in the top ten. The sample in question was CD8+ T cells from peripheral blood mononuclear cells, obtained after pregnancy. The origin of the receptors is a female donor with multiple sclerosis, enrolled in a pregnancy study. The CDR3 runs from the conserved cysteine through the conserved F or W. A D gene is named only where the DNA matches it firmly. Size is omitted from some rows. Given values are once, few, many or a class for expanded clones.

J | size | D | V | DNA | CDR3
TRBJ2-7 | . | . | TRBV11-2 | TGTGCCAGCAGCTTAATGGACAGTGGCGAGCAGTACTTC | CASSLMDSGEQYF
TRBJ1-5 | . | . | TRBV27 | TGTGCCAGCAGTTTATCGTTCCGGGGAAGTAATCAGCCCCAGCATTTT | CASSLSFRGSNQPQHF
TRBJ2-1 | once | TRBD2 | TRBV13 | TGTGCCAGCAGCTTTCGCGGGAGAGGTTTTGAGCAGTTCTTC | CASSFRGRGFEQFF
TRBJ2-1 | . | TRBD2 | TRBV7-9 | TGTGCCAGCAGCATCTACCTAGCGGGATCCTACAATGAGCAGTTCTTC | CASSIYLAGSYNEQFF
TRBJ2-3 | . | . | TRBV4-3 | TGCGCCAGCAGCCAAGTCGGCAGCCTGGACTACACTTACACAGATACGCAGTATTTT | CASSQVGSLDYTYTDTQYF
TRBJ2-2 | . | . | TRBV19 | TGTGCCAGTAGGGGCTGGTATTCGGGCAGGGCGAACACCGGGGAGCTGTTTTTT | CASRGWYSGRANTGELFF
TRBJ2-5 | . | . | TRBV2 | TGTGCCAGCACCCCTTCGGGCAGGGAAGTGGAGACCCAGTACTTC | CASTPSGREVETQYF
TRBJ2-7 | . | TRBD2 | TRBV15 | TGTGCCACCAGCAGAGCCGGGACTAGCGGCACCTACGAGCAGTACTTC | CATSRAGTSGTYEQYF
TRBJ1-5 | . | . | TRBV15 | TGTGCCACCAGCAGAGATAGGGGTCAGCCCCAGCATTTT | CATSRDRGQPQHF
TRBJ1-2 | . | TRBD1 | TRBV27 | TGTGCCAGCAGCTACGGACAGGGGTTCTATGGCTACACCTTC | CASSYGQGFYGYTF
TRBJ1-1 | . | . | TRBV25-1 | TGTGCCAGCAGTGAATATCTGGCTAACACTGAAGCTTTCTTT | CASSEYLANTEAFF
TRBJ2-1 | . | TRBD2 | TRBV2 | TGTGCCAGCCGGCTAGCGGGAGGGTACAATGAGCAGTTCTTC | CASRLAGGYNEQFF
TRBJ1-4 | . | . | TRBV28 | . | CASSTSEINEKLFF
TRBJ2-3 | . | . | TRBV10-1 | TGCGCCAGCAGTGACCCGCTGCAGGCCGATTTCACAGATACGCAGTATTTT | CASSDPLQADFTDTQYF
TRBJ2-7 | . | TRBD1 | TRBV27 | TGTGCCAGCAGGGCCCTGACGGGACAGGGGGCCTACGAGCAGTACTTC | CASRALTGQGAYEQYF
TRBJ2-1 | . | . | TRBV10-3 | TGTGCCATCAGTGAGTTCCCTAGATCTGACTACAATGAGCAGTTCTTC | CAISEFPRSDYNEQFF
TRBJ2-3 | . | . | TRBV27 | TGTGCCAGCAGTTTATTCTTCCCAGATACGCAGTATTTT | CASSLFFPDTQYF
TRBJ1-5 | . | TRBD1 | TRBV27 | TGTGCCAGCAGCCCAGGGGGCTTTAGTCAGCCCCAGCATTTT | CASSPGGFSQPQHF
TRBJ2-2 | . | TRBD2 | TRBV4-2 | TGTGCCAGCAGCCAAAGGACTAGCGGGAGTTCCGGGGAGCTGTTTTTT | CASSQRTSGSSGELFF
TRBJ1-4 | . | TRBD1 | TRBV7-8 | TGTGCCAGCAGCCCCTGGACAGGGGGTCAGGGTGAAAAACTGTTTTTT | CASSPWTGGQGEKLFF
TRBJ2-1 | once | TRBD2 | TRBV5-5 | TGTGCCAGCAGCTTATCCACGGGACTATCGAATGAGCAGTTCTTC | CASSLSTGLSNEQFF
TRBJ2-7 | . | TRBD1 | TRBV30 | TGTGCCTGGGGACGGACAGGGGCGGACGAGCAGTACTTC | CAWGRTGADEQYF
TRBJ1-2 | . | TRBD1 | TRBV5-6 | TGTGCCAGCAGCGGGGGACAGGGAATTTCTCCCTATGGCTACACCTTC | CASSGGQGISPYGYTF
TRBJ1-1 | many | TRBD1 | TRBV4-2 | TGTGCCAGCAGCCAAGCCAGGACAGGGGGCACTGAAGCTTTCTTT | CASSQARTGGTEAFF
TRBJ1-1 | . | . | TRBV30 | TGTGCCTGGAGTGTAGCCCTCATGAACACTGAAGCTTTCTTT | CAWSVALMNTEAFF
TRBJ2-5 | . | . | TRBV28 | TGTGCCAGCAGTTCATCACCACCGGGGGTTTTCCCCCTATTTTACTTC | CASSSSPPGVFPLFYF
TRBJ2-7 | . | . | TRBV6-5 | TGTGCCAGCAGTTATTATCCAGGGGCCCACGAGCAGTACTTC | CASSYYPGAHEQYF
TRBJ2-7 | . | TRBD1 | TRBV27 | TGTGCCAGCAGGGCTGGACAGGTAGCCTACGAGCAGTACTTC | CASRAGQVAYEQYF
TRBJ1-1 | . | . | TRBV7-9 | TGTGCCAGCAGCTTAGCGCGAGGTGAAGCTTTCTTT | CASSLARGEAFF
TRBJ1-2 | . | TRBD1 | TRBV28 | TGTGCCAGCACCTTTGACAGGGTTGGCTACACCTTC | CASTFDRVGYTF
TRBJ1-5 | . | . | TRBV4-1 | TGCGCCAGCAGTCCTAGCGAGGGTTATAGCAATCAGCCCCAGCATTTT | CASSPSEGYSNQPQHF
TRBJ1-1 | . | . | TRBV28 | TGTGCCAGCAGTATTGAGAGGGCCACTGAAGCTTTCTTT | CASSIERATEAFF
TRBJ2-5 | . | TRBD1 | TRBV27 | TGTGCCAGCAGTCCCCGGGACAGAGTAGCTCAAGAGACCCAGTACTTC | CASSPRDRVAQETQYF
TRBJ2-7 | . | . | TRBV27 | TGTGCCAGCTCCCTACAGGGCGGCGAGCAGTACTTC | CASSLQGGEQYF
TRBJ2-3 | . | TRBD1 | TRBV7-9 | TGTGCCAGCAGCTTAGGGGGGACAGGGTGGACAGATACGCAGTATTTT | CASSLGGTGWTDTQYF
TRBJ1-1 | . | TRBD1 | TRBV30 | TGTGCCTGGAGCCTTTTCAGGACAGGGAACACTGAAGCTTTCTTT | CAWSLFRTGNTEAFF
TRBJ1-2 | . | TRBD1 | TRBV2 | TGTGCCAGCAGTGCGTTCTGGGACAGTAACTATGGCTACACCTTC | CASSAFWDSNYGYTF
TRBJ2-7 | few | . | TRBV5-8 | TGTGCCAGCAGCTTGGCCAATGGAGACGAGCAGTACTTC | CASSLANGDEQYF
TRBJ1-1 | . | TRBD1 | TRBV23-1 | TGCGCCAGCAGTCAATCGAGGGGACAGCTTCCAACTGAAGCTTTCTTT | CASSQSRGQLPTEAFF
TRBJ1-2 | . | . | TRBV27 | TGTGCCAGCAGTACGAGGGCGGGGGACTATGGCTACACCTTC | CASSTRAGDYGYTF
TRBJ1-1 | . | . | TRBV5-4 | TGTGCCAGCAGCTGGGGGGACACTGAAGCTTTCTTT | CASSWGDTEAFF
TRBJ2-5 | once | TRBD1 | TRBV15 | TGTGCCACCAGCAGAGGAGTCGACAGGGGGCCGCAAGAGACCCAGTACTTC | CATSRGVDRGPQETQYF
TRBJ2-1 | . | . | TRBV6-5 | TGTGCCAGCAGTCATCAGGGTCTGGGCTACAATGAGCAGTTCTTC | CASSHQGLGYNEQFF
TRBJ1-1 | . | . | TRBV15 | TGTGCCACCAGCCTCCACAGGGAGAACACTGAAGCTTTCTTT | CATSLHRENTEAFF
TRBJ2-3 | . | TRBD1 | TRBV19 | TGTGCCAGTAGTATTGGTGTTACAGGGGGTACAGATACGCAGTATTTT | CASSIGVTGGTDTQYF
TRBJ1-5 | . | . | TRBV7-8 | TGTGCCAGCAGTCACGGAGCTCTCGGGAGCAATCAGCCCCAGCATTTT | CASSHGALGSNQPQHF
TRBJ2-7 | . | TRBD1 | TRBV9 | TGTGCCAGCAGCGTAGGACAGGGGGATGTCTACGAGCAGTACTTC | CASSVGQGDVYEQYF
TRBJ2-1 | . | . | TRBV4-1 | TGCGCCAGCAGCCAAGAGGGTAGCGCCTACAATGAGCAGTTCTTC | CASSQEGSAYNEQFF
TRBJ2-1 | . | TRBD2 | TRBV28 | TGTGCCAGCAGTTGGGGGGGCTCCTACAATGAGCAGTTCTTC | CASSWGGSYNEQFF
TRBJ2-1 | . | TRBD2 | TRBV7-9 | TGTGCCAGCAGCCCGAATAGCGGGCCCTACAATGAGCAGTTCTTC | CASSPNSGPYNEQFF
TRBJ2-2 | . | TRBD1 | TRBV7-9 | TGTGCCAGCAGCGAAACAGGGGGATGGAACGGGGAGCTGTTTTTT | CASSETGGWNGELFF